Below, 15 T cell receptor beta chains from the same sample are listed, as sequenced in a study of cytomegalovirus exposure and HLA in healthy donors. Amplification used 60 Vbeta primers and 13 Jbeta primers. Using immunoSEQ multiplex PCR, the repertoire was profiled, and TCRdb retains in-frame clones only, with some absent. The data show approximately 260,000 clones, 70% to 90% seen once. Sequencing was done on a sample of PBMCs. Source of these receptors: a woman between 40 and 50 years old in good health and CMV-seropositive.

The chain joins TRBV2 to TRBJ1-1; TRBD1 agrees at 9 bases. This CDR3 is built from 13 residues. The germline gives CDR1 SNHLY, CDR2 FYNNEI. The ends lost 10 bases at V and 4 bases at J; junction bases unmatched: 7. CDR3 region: CATGQGIGTEAFF. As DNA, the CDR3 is TGTGCCACCGGACAGGGGATCGGCACTGAAGCTTTCTTT.

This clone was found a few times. The CDR3 DNA reads as TGTGCCAGCAGACCCCCGGGACTAGAGAGTTACGAGCAGTACTTC. Amino acids: CASRPPGLESYEQYF. V usage is TRBV6-1 and J usage is TRBJ2-7; TRBD2 matches 8 bases. The CDR3 totals 15 residues. CDR1 and CDR2 (germline): MNHNS, SASEGT. V gave up 6 bases and J gave up 4 bases; unmatched junction bases: 11.

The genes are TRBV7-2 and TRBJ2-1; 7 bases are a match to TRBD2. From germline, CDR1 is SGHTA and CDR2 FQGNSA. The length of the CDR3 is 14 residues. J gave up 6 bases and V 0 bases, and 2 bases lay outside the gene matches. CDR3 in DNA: TGTGCCAGCAGCTTAGCCGGGACTACCAATGAGCAGTTCTTC. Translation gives CASSLAGTTNEQFF. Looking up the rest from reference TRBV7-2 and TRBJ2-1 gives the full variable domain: GAGVSQSPSNKVTEKGKDVELRCDPISGHTALYWYRQSLGQGLEFLIYFQGNSAPDKSGLPSDRFSAERTGGSVSTLTIQRTQQEDSAVYLCASSLAGTTNEQFFGPGTRLTVL.

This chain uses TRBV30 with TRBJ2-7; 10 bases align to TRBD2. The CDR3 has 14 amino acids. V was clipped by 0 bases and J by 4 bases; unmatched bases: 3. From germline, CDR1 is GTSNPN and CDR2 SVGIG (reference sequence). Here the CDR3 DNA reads TGTGCCTGGAGTGTAACTAGCGGGAAGTACGAGCAGTACTTC. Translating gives CAWSVTSGKYEQYF.

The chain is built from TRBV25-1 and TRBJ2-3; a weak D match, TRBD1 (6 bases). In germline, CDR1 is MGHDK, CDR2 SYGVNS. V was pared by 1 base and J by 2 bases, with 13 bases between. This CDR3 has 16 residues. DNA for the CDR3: TGTGCCAGCAGTGAATGGGGGACATCTGTCACAGATACGCAGTATTTT. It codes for CASSEWGTSVTDTQYF.

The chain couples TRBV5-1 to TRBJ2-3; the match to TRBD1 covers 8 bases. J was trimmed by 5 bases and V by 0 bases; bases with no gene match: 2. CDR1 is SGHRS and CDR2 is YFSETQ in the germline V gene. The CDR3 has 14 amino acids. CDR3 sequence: CASSLDRGRDTQYF. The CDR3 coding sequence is TGCGCCAGCAGCTTGGACAGGGGGAGAGATACGCAGTATTTT.

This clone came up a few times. CDR3 region: CASSIARGSGANVLTF. Here the CDR3 DNA reads TGTGCCAGTAGTATCGCCCGGGGGTCTGGGGCCAACGTCCTGACTTTC. The chain joins TRBV19 to TRBJ2-6; TRBD2 is a possible D gene (6 bases). CDR3 length: 16 residues. Germline V gene lookup returns CDR1 LNHDA and CDR2 SQIVND (reference sequence). With 3 bases removed from V and 1 base from J, the gap between germline ends came to 10 bases. Looking up the rest from reference TRBV19 and TRBJ2-6 gives the full variable domain: DGGITQSPKYLFRKEGQNVTLSCEQNLNHDAMYWYRQDPGQGLRLIYYSQIVNDFQKGDIAEGYSVSREKKESFPLTVTSAQKNPTAFYLCASSIARGSGANVLTFGAGSRLTVL.

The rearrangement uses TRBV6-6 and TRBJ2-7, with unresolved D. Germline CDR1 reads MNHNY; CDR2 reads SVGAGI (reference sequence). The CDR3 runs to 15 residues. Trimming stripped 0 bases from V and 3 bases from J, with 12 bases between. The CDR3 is CASSYSMAQDYEQYF. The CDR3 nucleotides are TGTGCCAGCAGTTACTCGATGGCGCAGGACTACGAGCAGTACTTC.

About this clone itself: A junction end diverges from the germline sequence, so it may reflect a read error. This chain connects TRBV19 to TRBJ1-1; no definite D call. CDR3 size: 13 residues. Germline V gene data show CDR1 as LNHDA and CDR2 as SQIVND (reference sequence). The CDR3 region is CASTIAGNTEAFF. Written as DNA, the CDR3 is TGTGCCAGTACTATAGCGGGGAACACTGAAGCTTTCTTT.

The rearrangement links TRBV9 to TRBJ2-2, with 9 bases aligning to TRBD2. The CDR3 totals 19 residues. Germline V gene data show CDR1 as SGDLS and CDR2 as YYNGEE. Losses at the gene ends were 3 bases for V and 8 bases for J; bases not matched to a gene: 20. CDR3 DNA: TGTGCCAGCAGCGCCCAAGCCGGGACTAGCTCCTTCTTATCGGGGGAGCTGTTTTTT. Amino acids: CASSAQAGTSSFLSGELFF.

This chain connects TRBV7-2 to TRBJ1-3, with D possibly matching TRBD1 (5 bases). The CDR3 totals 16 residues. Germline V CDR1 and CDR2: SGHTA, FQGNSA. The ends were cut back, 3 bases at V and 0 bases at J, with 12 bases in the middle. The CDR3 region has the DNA TGTGCCAGCAGCTTTCGACGGGGGAGCTCTGGAAACACCATATATTTT. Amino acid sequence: CASSFRRGSSGNTIYF.

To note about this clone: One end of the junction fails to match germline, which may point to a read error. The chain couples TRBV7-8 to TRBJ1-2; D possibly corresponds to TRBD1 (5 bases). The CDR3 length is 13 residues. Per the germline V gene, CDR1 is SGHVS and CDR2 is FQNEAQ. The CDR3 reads CASSSTGHHGYAF. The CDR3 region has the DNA TGTGCCAGCAGCTCAACAGGTCACCATGGCTACGCCTTC.

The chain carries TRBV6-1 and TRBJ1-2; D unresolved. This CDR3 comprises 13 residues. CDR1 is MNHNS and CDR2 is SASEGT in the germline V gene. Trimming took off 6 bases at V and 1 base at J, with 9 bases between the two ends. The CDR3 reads CASSAGLNYGYTF. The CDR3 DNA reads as TGTGCCAGCAGCGCCGGACTTAACTATGGCTACACCTTC.

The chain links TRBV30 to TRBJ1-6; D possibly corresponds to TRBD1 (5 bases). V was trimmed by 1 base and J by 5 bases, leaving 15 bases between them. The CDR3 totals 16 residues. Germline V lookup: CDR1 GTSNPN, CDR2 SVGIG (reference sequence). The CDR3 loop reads CAWSAPQGLNNSPLHF. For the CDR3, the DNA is TGTGCCTGGAGTGCACCTCAGGGACTGAATAATTCACCCCTCCACTTT.

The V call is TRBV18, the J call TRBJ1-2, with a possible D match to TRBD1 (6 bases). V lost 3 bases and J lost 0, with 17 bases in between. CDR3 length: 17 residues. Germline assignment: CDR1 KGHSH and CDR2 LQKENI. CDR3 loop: CASSPSSLGAANYGYTF. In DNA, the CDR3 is TGTGCCAGCTCACCCTCCTCCTTGGGGGCAGCTAACTATGGCTACACCTTC. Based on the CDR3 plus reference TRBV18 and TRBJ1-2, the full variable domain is NAGVMQNPRHLVRRRGQEARLRCSPMKGHSHVYWYRQLPEEGLKFMVYLQKENIIDESGMPKERFSAEFPKEGPSILRIQQVVRGDSAAYFCASSPSSLGAANYGYTFGSGTRLTVV.